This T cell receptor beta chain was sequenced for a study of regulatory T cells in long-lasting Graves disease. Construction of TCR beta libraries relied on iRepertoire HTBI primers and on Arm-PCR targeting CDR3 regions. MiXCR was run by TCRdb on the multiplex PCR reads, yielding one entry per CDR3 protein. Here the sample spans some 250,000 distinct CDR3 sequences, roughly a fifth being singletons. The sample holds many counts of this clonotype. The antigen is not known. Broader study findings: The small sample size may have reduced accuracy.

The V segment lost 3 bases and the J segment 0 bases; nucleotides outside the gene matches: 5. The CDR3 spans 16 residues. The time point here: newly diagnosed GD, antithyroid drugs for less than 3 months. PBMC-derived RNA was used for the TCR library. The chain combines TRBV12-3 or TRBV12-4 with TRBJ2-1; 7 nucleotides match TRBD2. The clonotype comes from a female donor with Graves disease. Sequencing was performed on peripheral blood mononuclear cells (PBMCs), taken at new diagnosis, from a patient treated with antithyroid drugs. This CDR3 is CASSFLGTNSYNEQFF. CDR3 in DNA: TGTGCCAGCAGTTTTTTAGGGACTAACTCCTACAATGAGCAGTTCTTC.